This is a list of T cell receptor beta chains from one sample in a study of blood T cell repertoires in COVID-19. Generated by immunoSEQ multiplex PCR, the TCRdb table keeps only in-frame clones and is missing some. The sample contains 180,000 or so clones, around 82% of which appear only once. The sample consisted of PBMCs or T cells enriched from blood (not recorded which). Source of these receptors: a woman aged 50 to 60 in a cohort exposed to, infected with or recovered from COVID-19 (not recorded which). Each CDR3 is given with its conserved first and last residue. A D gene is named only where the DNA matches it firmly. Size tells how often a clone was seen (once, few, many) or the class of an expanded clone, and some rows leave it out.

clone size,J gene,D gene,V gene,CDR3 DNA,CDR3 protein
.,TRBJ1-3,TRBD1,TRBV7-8,TGTGCCAGCGGGAGGACAGGGTCATCTGGAAACACCATATATTTT,CASGRTGSSGNTIYF
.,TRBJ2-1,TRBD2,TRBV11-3,TGTGCCAGCAGCTTATCTGCCCCGGGAGGGTACAATGAGCAGTTCTTC,CASSLSAPGGYNEQFF
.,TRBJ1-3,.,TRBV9,TGTGCCAGCAGCGTATCCGGCGGATACTCTGGAAACACCATATATTTT,CASSVSGGYSGNTIYF
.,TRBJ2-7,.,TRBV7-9,TGTGCCAGCAGCTTAGCGGGAGACTACGAGCAGTACTTC,CASSLAGDYEQYF
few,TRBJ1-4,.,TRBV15,TGTGCCACCAGCAGAGATAACAGAAAAAATGAAAAACTGTTTTTT,CATSRDNRKNEKLFF
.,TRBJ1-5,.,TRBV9,TGTGCCAGCAGCCCGTGGACGGTTCGGGGGCAGCCCCAGCATTTT,CASSPWTVRGQPQHF
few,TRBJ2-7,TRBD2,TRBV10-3,TGTGCCATCAGCGGGACTAGCGGGATCTACGAGCAGTACTTC,CAISGTSGIYEQYF
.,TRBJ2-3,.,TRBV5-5,TGTGCCAGCAGCTTGTCGAGTCTCCTCACAGATACGCAGTATTTT,CASSLSSLLTDTQYF
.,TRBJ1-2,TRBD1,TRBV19,TGTGCCAGTAGTAACGGGAGACAGGGCGGATACTACACCTTC,CASSNGRQGGYYTF
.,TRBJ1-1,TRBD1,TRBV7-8,TGTGCCAGCAGCTCCTCGGGACAGTTGAACACTGAAGCTTTCTTT,CASSSSGQLNTEAFF
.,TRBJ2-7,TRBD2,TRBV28,TGTGCCAGCAGTCCCGGGACTACTTACGAGCAGTACTTC,CASSPGTTYEQYF
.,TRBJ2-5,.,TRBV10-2,TGCGCCAGCAGTGAATCCCACCGCCAGGAGACCCAGTACTTC,CASSESHRQETQYF
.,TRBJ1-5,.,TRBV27,TGTGCCAGCAGTGGAACCGGGAGCTGGGTTTCAGATCAGCCCCAGCATTTT,CASSGTGSWVSDQPQHF
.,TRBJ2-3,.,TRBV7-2,TGTGCCAGCAGCTTTGCGGGCCCCACAGATACGCAGTATTTT,CASSFAGPTDTQYF
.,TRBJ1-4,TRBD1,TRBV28,TGTGCCAGCAGTTTCGGGGGAGGAGGGCCAGGGGGTGAAAAACTGTTTTTT,CASSFGGGGPGGEKLFF
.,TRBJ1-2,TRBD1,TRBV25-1,TGTGCCAGCAGTGCAACAGGGGGGGCATATGATGGCTACACCTTC,CASSATGGAYDGYTF
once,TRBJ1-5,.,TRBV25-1,TGTGCCAGCAGTTGGCTGAATAGCAATCAGCCCCAGCATTTT,CASSWLNSNQPQHF
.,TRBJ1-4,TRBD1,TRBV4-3,TGCGCCAGCAGCCAAGAGATGACCGGGGGACAGGAAAAACTGTTTTTT,CASSQEMTGGQEKLFF